The T cell receptor beta chain under discussion was sequenced for a study of T-cell memory formation after mild COVID-19 (dated by TCRdb to 2020 to 2023). Notes on the research overall: TCR sequence clusters from the two donors were found to be largely donor specific. In a couple of donors, T-cell clones that expanded and contracted after mild COVID-19 were followed by sequencing TCRalpha and TCRbeta repertoires longitudinally. The cohort was made up of two young adult volunteers, one female and one male, who were previously healthy. The investigation overall reported the following: Contracting CD4+ clones were found mainly in CM and EM memory subsets, while CD8+ clones were enriched in EMRA. The study covered only two mild cases, and larger cohorts including severe cases with pre-infection samples were considered necessary. SARS-CoV-2 specificity was not confirmed for the second-wave clones peaking on day 37. Clones contracting from day 15 to 85 had balanced CD4/CD8 phenotypes, while a second wave expanding from day 15 to 37 was biased towards CD4+. The detection of some responding clones in pre-infection memory suggests that pre-existing cross-reactive memory T cells joined the SARS-CoV-2 response.

This clonotype has more than one count but fewer than ten. The antigen it recognizes is unknown. Base qualities were left out, and no much larger clone turns up one base away. For CDR1 and CDR2, the germline V gene (reference sequence) lists SEHNR and FQNEAQ. V and J are trimmed by 8 bases and 0 bases, and the gene matches miss 8 bases of the junction. From cysteine to phenylalanine, the CDR3 is 15 amino acids long. Only the CDR3 DNA stays, 45 bases, in frame from base 1. Ficoll-Paque density gradient centrifugation was the method used to isolate PBMCs. Sequencing instrument: Illumina NovaSeq 6000. TCRalpha and TCRbeta cDNA libraries were constructed by 5'RACE with constant-segment primers, with sample barcodes and unique molecular identifiers being introduced. RNA was extracted from every sample with Trizol reagent. Amplification of the libraries took two PCR steps, and the second step added a second sample barcode plus Illumina TruSeq adapters. Libraries were sequenced on an Illumina NovaSeq with 2 x 150 bp paired-end reads. As for how the authors treated the data: The reads were demultiplexed and collapsed into UMI-guided consensus sequences using migec v1.2.7. Using mixcr v2.1.11, UMI consensuses were aligned to TRA and TRB V and J templates and then assembled into clonotypes. A clonotype was counted as expanded or contracted only when both edgeR and NoisET called the clonotype significant, with the noise models trained on biological replicates. For edgeR calls, a false discovery rate-adjusted p below 0.01 and a log2 fold-change threshold of 1 were applied. PCA with hierarchical clustering of max-normalized trajectories of the 1000 most abundant clonotypes was used as exploratory dynamics analysis. Separately sequenced CD4+ and CD8+ repertoires were used to assign the CD4 or CD8 phenotype of responding clones. TCRdb passed the public sequencing reads through fastp at Q25 and MiXCR, retaining productive beta sequences. When rows share a CDR3 protein, they turn into one entry using the most common DNA and genes. The V and J calls were determined by TCRdb, not by the authors. Within this sample are 470,000 or so distinct CDR3 sequences, with 18% of them counted one time only. 9% to 15% of the sample goes to the ten largest clones.

This sequence was found in an adult woman who had mild COVID-19 (a few samples of this study predate the infection). The sample titles of this study are shuffled in the database, so cell type and time point are left out; the donor was told from shared clones. The V and J genes are TRBV7-9 and TRBJ1-2; 8 bases in the junction line up with TRBD1. Sequenced sample: PBMCs or a T cell subset sorted from them (not recorded which). Read as DNA, the sequence is TGTGCCAGCCGACAGGGGACAGCACCTAACTATGGCTACACCTTC. Its translation is CASRQGTAPNYGYTF.